Below, one TCR beta chain is given with its context. Which antigen it targets is not known. Within one base of it there is no much larger clone, and no base qualities were kept. This record comes from a study of PD-1 blockade in classical Hodgkin lymphoma (dated by TCRdb to 2019 to 2021). In the study overall: Nivolumab dosing was 3 mg/kg intravenously every 2 weeks, continuing until either disease progression or unacceptable toxicity. The study used TCR beta sequencing and CyTOF to define a peripheral blood immune signature of response to PD-1 blockade in classical Hodgkin lymphoma. Results the study describes overall, beyond this receptor: Baseline diversity similar to that of newly diagnosed patients was observed in trial patients achieving complete response, whereas significantly lower diversity was observed in partial responders and progressors. Baseline TCR diversity was reported to be lower in newly diagnosed patients than in healthy donors, and even lower in relapsed/refractory patients. Only a single clinical trial cohort was studied, and what caused the repertoire differences, possibly disease activity or prior therapy, remained undefined. Diversity was lower in patients who began nivolumab less than 1 year after ASCT, so these patients were left out of later analyses to avoid confounding by immune reconstitution. A significant rise by C4D1 was seen in CD4+ but not CD8+ TCR diversity (p=0.0027 vs p=0.16), with the rise being most apparent in complete responders (p=0.02).

The time point label corresponds to: cycle 1 day 1 (C1D1), immediately before nivolumab initiation. Every trial patient had relapsed following autologous stem cell transplantation, and prior brentuximab vedotin exposure was what differed among cohorts A, B and C. The trial cohort comprised some 60 patients with relapsed/refractory classical Hodgkin lymphoma whose best overall responses were complete response, partial response or progressive disease. Trial patients were treated with single-agent nivolumab in the multi-cohort phase II CheckMate 205 trial. Best overall response was determined by an independent review committee according to the 2007 International Working Group response criteria. Trial PBMCs were obtained immediately prior to nivolumab initiation (C1D1) and on therapy at cycle 2 day 1 and cycle 4 day 1. Peripheral blood was collected in 8 mL Vacutainer Cell Preparation Tubes, from which PBMCs were isolated by centrifugation and then cryopreserved.

The Qiagen DNeasy kit was used to extract genomic DNA both from unsorted PBMCs and from the negatively selected CD4+ and CD8+ fractions. Using primers that anneal to V and J segments, immunoSEQ multiplex PCR amplified the TCR beta CDR3 regions. A synthetic immune receptor repertoire was used to minimize amplification bias, and remaining bias was computationally removed after sequencing. For the original study's pipeline: Repertoire diversity was quantified as the Shannon entropy index using custom Python scripts. Unsorted, CD4+ and CD8+ repertoires were analyzed separately, except for combined analyses in which CD4+ and CD8+ sequences were merged in silico. A clone counted as expanded when the clone's frequency after treatment rose at least 2-fold relative to C1D1, and clones undetected at baseline were given a pseudocount of 0.5. Clones with 0 or 1 copy at C1D1 were classified as singleton clones, and clones with 2 or more copies were classified as non-singleton clones. By matching protein sequences in sorted samples from the same patient, clones expanded in unsorted samples were annotated as CD4+, CD8+ or unknown. Wilcoxon tests on paired samples were used to test diversity changes from C1D1 to C4D1. The immuneACCESS repertoire file appears here via TCRdb, limited to in-frame rearrangements. These files lack a portion of the clones; in checked studies, under half of the deficit traces to unresolved V genes, and the cause of the others is not known. That table is the source of V, J and clone size, and D and trimming were worked out from the DNA. For this sample there are about 97,000 clones; 65% to 85% appear just once. The ten largest clones add up to 9% to 15% of the sample.

This specimen consisted of peripheral blood mononuclear cells (PBMCs), obtained at baseline. The sequence came from a human donor with classical Hodgkin lymphoma.

In nucleotides, the sequence is TGTGCCAGCAGTTCCTATGGACTTACCGGGGAGCTGTTTTTT. Translated, it gives CASSSYGLTGELFF. The chain is assembled from TRBV6-5 and TRBJ2-2, and the D gene may be TRBD2, 5 bases matching. At the junction V is shortened by 4 bases and J by 5 bases, with 11 bases in between. According to the germline V gene, CDR1 reads MNHEY and CDR2 reads SVGAGI. Spanning cysteine to phenylalanine, the CDR3 consists of 14 amino acids. Only CDR3 DNA is held: 42 bases, read in frame from base 1.